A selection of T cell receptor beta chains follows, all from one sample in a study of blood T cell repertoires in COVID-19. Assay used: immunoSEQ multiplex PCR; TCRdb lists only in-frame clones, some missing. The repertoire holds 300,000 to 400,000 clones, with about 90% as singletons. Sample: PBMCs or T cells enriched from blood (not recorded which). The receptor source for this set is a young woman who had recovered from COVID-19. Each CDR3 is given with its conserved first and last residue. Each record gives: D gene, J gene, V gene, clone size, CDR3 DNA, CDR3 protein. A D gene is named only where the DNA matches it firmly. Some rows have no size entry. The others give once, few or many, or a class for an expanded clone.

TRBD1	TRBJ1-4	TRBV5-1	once	TGCGCCAGCAGCTCAGACAGGGGGCGGGTAAAACTGTTTTTT	CASSSDRGRVKLFF
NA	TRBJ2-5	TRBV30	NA	TGTGCCTGGAGTGGCAGATACCAAGAGACCCAGTACTTC	CAWSGRYQETQYF
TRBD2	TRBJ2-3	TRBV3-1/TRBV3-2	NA	TGTGCCAGCAGCCCACTAGCGGGGGCCCCCACAGATACGCAGTATTTT	CASSPLAGAPTDTQYF
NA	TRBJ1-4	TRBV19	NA	TGTGCCTCCACGAGGCGGTTTAATGAAAAACTGTTTTTT	CASTRRFNEKLFF
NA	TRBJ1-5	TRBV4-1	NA	TGCGCCAGCAGCCTACAGGGCCGGGGTCAGCCCCAGCATTTT	CASSLQGRGQPQHF
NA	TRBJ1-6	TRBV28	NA	TGTGCCAGCAGTTTGGGCATTCCTACCCTCCACTTT	CASSLGIPTLHF
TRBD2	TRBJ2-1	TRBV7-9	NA	TGTGCCAGCAGTCCGGGACTAGCGGGGGTCAATGAGCAGTTCTTC	CASSPGLAGVNEQFF
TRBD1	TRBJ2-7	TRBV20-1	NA	TGCAGTGCTAGTAAGGCAGGGGGTAGCTCCTACGAGCAGTACTTC	CSASKAGGSSYEQYF
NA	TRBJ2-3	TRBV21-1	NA	TGTGCCAGCAGCATCAAGACTAGCGGGCCGCACGATACGCAGTATTTT	CASSIKTSGPHDTQYF
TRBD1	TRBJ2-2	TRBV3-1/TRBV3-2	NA	TGTGCCAGCAGCCAGACAGGGGGCATCGGGGAGCTGTTTTTT	CASSQTGGIGELFF
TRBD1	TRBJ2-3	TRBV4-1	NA	TGCGCCAGCAGCCCACGGGACAGATCCACAGATACGCAGTATTTT	CASSPRDRSTDTQYF
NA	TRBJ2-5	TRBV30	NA	TGTGCCTGGAGTCTACCTGGACTACCGAGAGAGACCCAGTACTTC	CAWSLPGLPRETQYF
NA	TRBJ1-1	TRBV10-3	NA	TGTGCCATCAGCATACAGGGATCCGACACTGAAGCTTTCTTT	CAISIQGSDTEAFF
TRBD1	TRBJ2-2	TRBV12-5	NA	TGTGCTAGTGCCGTGGTTGGGACAGGGGACACCGGGGAGCTGTTTTTT	CASAVVGTGDTGELFF
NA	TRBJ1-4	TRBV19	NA	TGTGCCAGTAGTTTTCTTAATGAAAAACTGTTTTTT	CASSFLNEKLFF
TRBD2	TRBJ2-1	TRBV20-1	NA	TGCAGTGCTAGTAGACCAGCGGGGGGTACCTACAATGAGCAGTTCTTC	CSASRPAGGTYNEQFF
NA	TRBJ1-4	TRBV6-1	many	TGTGCCAGCAGTGAGGGCCAGGGATATGAAAAACTGTTTTTT	CASSEGQGYEKLFF
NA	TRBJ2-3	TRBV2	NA	TGTGCCAGCAGTGAAGACAGGGTCACAGATACGCAGTATTTT	CASSEDRVTDTQYF
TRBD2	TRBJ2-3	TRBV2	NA	TGTGCCAGCAGGCCCACTAGCGGAGATAGCACAGATACGCAGTATTTT	CASRPTSGDSTDTQYF
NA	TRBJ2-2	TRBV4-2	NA	TGTGCCAGCAGCCAAGATCTATTGTCATCGGGGAACACCGGGGAGCTGTTTTTT	CASSQDLLSSGNTGELFF
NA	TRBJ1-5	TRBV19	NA	TGTGCCAGTACTTCCCACGGGGGGGCTCTGAATCAGCCCCAGCATTTT	CASTSHGGALNQPQHF
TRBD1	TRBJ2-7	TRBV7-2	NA	TGTGCCAGCAGCTCCTGGGGACAGGGGAACTACGAGCAGTACTTC	CASSSWGQGNYEQYF
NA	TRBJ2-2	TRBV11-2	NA	TGTGCCAGCAGCTTAACGGCAGGGTTCACCGGGGAGCTGTTTTTT	CASSLTAGFTGELFF
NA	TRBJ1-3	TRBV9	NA	TGTGCCAGCAGCGTAGACGGGTTCTCTGGAAACACCATATATTTT	CASSVDGFSGNTIYF
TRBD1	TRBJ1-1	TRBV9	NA	TGTGCCAGCAGCGGGGGACAGGGGAACACTGAAGCTTTCTTT	CASSGGQGNTEAFF
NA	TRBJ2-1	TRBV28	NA	TGTGCCAGCAGCTACTATGGGAAACCTAAGGACAGTAGCTCCTACAATGAGCAGTTCTTC	CASSYYGKPKDSSSYNEQFF
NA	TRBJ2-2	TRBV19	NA	TGTGCGACAAACGGGGAAGGTACGAACACCGGGGAGCTGTTTTTT	CATNGEGTNTGELFF
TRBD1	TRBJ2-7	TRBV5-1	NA	TGCGCCAGCAGCTTGGAGGGACAGTCGTCCTACGAGCAGTACTTC	CASSLEGQSSYEQYF
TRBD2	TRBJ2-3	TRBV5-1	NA	TGCGCCAGCGGCCTACTTCCTAGCGGGGGAACAGATACGCAGTATTTT	CASGLLPSGGTDTQYF
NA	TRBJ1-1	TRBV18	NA	TGTGCCAGCTCATTCCGGGCGGAGGACACTGAAGCTTTCTTT	CASSFRAEDTEAFF
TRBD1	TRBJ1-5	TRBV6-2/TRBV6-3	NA	TGTGCCAGCAGTTACGGACAGGGTCGAGGTCCTAATCAGCCCCAGCATTTT	CASSYGQGRGPNQPQHF
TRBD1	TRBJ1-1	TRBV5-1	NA	TGCGCCAGCAGCTTTGGACAGGGGAGTTCTGAAGCTTTCTTT	CASSFGQGSSEAFF
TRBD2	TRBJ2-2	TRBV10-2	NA	TGCGCCAGCCGACTAGCGGGGGCTACGAACACCGGGGAGCTGTTTTTT	CASRLAGATNTGELFF
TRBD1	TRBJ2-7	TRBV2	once	TGTGCCAGCAGGCCTGGACAGGGCTACGAGCAGTACTTC	CASRPGQGYEQYF
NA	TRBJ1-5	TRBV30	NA	TGTGCCTTCGTCGGATCAGGGGGCAATCAGCCCCAGCATTTT	CAFVGSGGNQPQHF
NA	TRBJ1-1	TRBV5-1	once	TGCGCCAGCAGCTTGACCGGCGGGCCTGAAGCTTTCTTT	CASSLTGGPEAFF
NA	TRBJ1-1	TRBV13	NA	TGTGCCAGCAGCTTAGGTTCGGGGAGGGTTGAAGCTTTCTTT	CASSLGSGRVEAFF
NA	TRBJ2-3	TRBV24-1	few	TGTGCCACCAGTGACCAAACAGATACGCAGTATTTT	CATSDQTDTQYF
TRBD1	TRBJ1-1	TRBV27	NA	TGTGCCAGCAGTTTACTCGCCACAGGGGGCGCGGGGGGCACTGAAGCTTTCTTT	CASSLLATGGAGGTEAFF
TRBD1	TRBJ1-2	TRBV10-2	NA	TGCGCCAGCAGCGAGCGCGCACTCGGGACAGGGGTTCAAGGCTACACCTTC	CASSERALGTGVQGYTF
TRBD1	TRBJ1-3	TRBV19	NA	TGTGCCAGTAGTCCCGGGACAGAGGGAAACACCATATATTTT	CASSPGTEGNTIYF
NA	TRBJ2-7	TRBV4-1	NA	TGCGCCAGCAGCCAAGGCGGACAGCGCTCCTACGAGCAGTACTTC	CASSQGGQRSYEQYF